This T cell receptor (beta chain) was obtained from a study of cytomegalovirus exposure and HLA in healthy donors (dated by TCRdb to about 2017). At the level of the whole study: An earlier analysis of 550 to 700 of the donors reported about 250 Gb of sequence data and 117 million unique TCR beta sequences from some 180 million T cells. Roughly 300 gigabases of sequencing data and tens of millions of unique TCR sequences were included in an early release covering about 700 HLA-typed donors. Of the roughly 420 genotyped donors, 80% to 90% were placed in the genetic ancestry cluster associated with self-reported Caucasian donors. The study aimed to test whether signatures of past pathogen exposure could be identified by cataloging public T cell receptors. The T cell repertoires of around 730 subjects were profiled by immunosequencing and related to cytomegalovirus serostatus. Besides the first cohort of roughly 640 subjects, a separate validation cohort made up of over 95 different subjects was used. The study combined high-throughput TCR immunosequencing, statistical association of individual TCRs with disease status, and machine learning to predict cytomegalovirus infection status. In a later analysis, previously published TCR beta repertoires from 666 donors were re-analyzed and high-resolution HLA genotyping was added so that TCR occurrence patterns could be studied. Rather than drawing on any new phenotypic data, the later analysis identified candidate immune exposures from TCR beta sequences and the way those sequences occurred across donors. To decide whether each TCR beta V gene segment behaved as functional or pseudogenic, an earlier analysis of nearly 600 of the donors relied on high-throughput TCR beta sequencing. Donor age, sex, ethnicity and CMV serostatus were collected together with the repertoire data. A later genetic analysis took genome-wide SNP genotypes for about three fifths of the 666 donors and used that subset as a discovery cohort. All discovery cohort repertoires had been generated on a single sequencing platform. HLA typing covered class I and class II loci at four-digit resolution. The number of donors typed differed by locus, with roughly 620-640 for A, B, C, DRB1 and DQB1, about 500 for DQA1, nearly 610 for DPA1, and over 400 for DPB1. Four to six DR-DQ haplotypes were handled as single units for association and clustering, since linkage in the cohort was strong. On average, 235,054 unique TCR beta nucleotide sequences were sequenced per donor among more than 350 genotyped donors of the cohort, with roughly 18% of those sequences being non-productive.

In total, 600 or so healthy bone marrow donors made up the cohort. Cohort members were all nominally healthy when sampled, although unrecorded immune exposures were likely present. CMV serostatus was positive for roughly 290 and negative for about half of the 666 cohort members, and was not recorded for this donor. A peripheral blood sample was collected from each donor, and TCR beta sequencing was performed on peripheral blood mononuclear cells. The Qiagen DNeasy Blood Extraction Kit was used to extract genomic DNA from the blood cell samples. Points the paper makes about the study in general: Several of the top co-occurrence clusters appeared to be linked to parvovirus B19, influenza, CMV and Epstein-Barr virus, according to a later analysis. In a later analysis, most CMV-associated TCR beta chains were found to appear HLA-restricted, with HLA associations seemingly driven largely by CMV exposure. Because counts were too low, roughly 16 rarely observed V segments, including chromosome 9 orphons, were left out of the earlier analysis of roughly 600 of the donors. Compared with equally common non-associated chains, HLA-associated TCR beta chains in a later analysis were more clonally expanded and had lower generation probabilities. HLA typing was unavailable for some donors at each locus, so association tests used only the typed subset. Most TCR sequences were observed very rarely across donors, whereas some public TCRs were present in many individuals. The only immune exposure information available for the cohort was CMV serostatus. Because the 87-base-pair reads could not distinguish some IMGT-functional V segments, including TRBV6-2 and TRBV6-3, those segments were excluded. The classifier was reported to diagnose cytomegalovirus status with high specificity and sensitivity in both the original cohort and the validation cohort. A total of 150 or so TCR beta chains were listed by the study as associated with cytomegalovirus. In a later analysis, TCR association rates were found to vary across HLA loci, with the most associated TCRs seen for DRB1 alleles and the fewest for HLA-C alleles. Correlated functional status among segregating V segments might reflect linkage disequilibrium, but an unknown experimental factor could not be ruled out. In a later genetic analysis, a missense DCLRE1C variant was associated with V-gene and J-gene trimming of TCR beta chains, and the association was replicated in an independent cohort. A further reported finding was that TCR beta sequences accurately predicted the HLA-A and HLA-B alleles for most subjects in the first cohort. In an earlier analysis of around 600 of the donors, most TCR beta V segments appeared in productive rearrangements about 90% or about 30% of the time, broadly matching IMGT annotations. Assigning TCR associations to individual alleles was difficult when HLA alleles, especially DR and DQ, strongly co-occurred. A later genetic analysis reported fewer N-insertions in productive TCRs among donors in an Asian-associated ancestry cluster than the roughly 670-donor mean. In a later analysis, 16,951 TCR beta sequences were associated with specific HLA alleles at a false discovery rate of 0.05. Presence/absence analyses assumed roughly uniform sequencing depth across donors, an assumption that may not hold. A cluster of highly shared sequence variants was judged likely to be a technical artifact of the sequencing pipeline. This cohort had only TCR beta chains sequenced, and the lack of alpha or paired-chain data limited which features could be detected. It was suggested by the authors that the approach could potentially be generalized to other disease states and immunological phenotypes. In vitro tests confirmed that a few of the cytomegalovirus-associated TCR beta chains recognize cytomegalovirus antigens.

The germline V gene encodes CDR1 MRHNA and CDR2 SNTAGT. Including cysteine and phenylalanine, the CDR3 has 14 amino acids. Only CDR3 DNA remains: 42 bases, in frame from the first base. The V end gives up 2 bases and the J end 1 base, leaving 0 bases in the junction not matched to a gene. Libraries were prepared through the immunoSEQ multiplex PCR assay. A mixture of 60 forward primers for TCR Vbeta segments and 13 reverse primers for TCR Jbeta segments was used in the multiplex PCR. The CDR3 region of rearranged TCR beta genes was amplified from genomic DNA by a multiplex PCR assay. The amplified TCR beta libraries were sequenced on the Illumina HiSeq System as 87-base-pair reads. The original methods were these. In a later analysis, 80 million or so unique TCR beta chains were counted across the approximately 640 repertoires, and around 10 million of these chains were shared by at least two donors. A nearest-neighbor algorithm error-corrected the raw reads and collapsed the reads into unique sequences, merging closely related sequences to remove PCR and sequencing errors. Alignment of CDR3 sequences to IMGT reference sequences was used to assign V, D and J gene segments. Each retained sequence needed at least a six-nucleotide match to both a V gene segment and a J gene segment. A rearrangement counted as productive if the CDR3 had no stop codons and remained in frame with V and J, and every other rearrangement counted as non-productive. Following IMGT convention, CDR3 was defined as the stretch from the second conserved V-encoded cysteine to the conserved J-encoded phenylalanine. Sequences without an unambiguous match to a single V gene segment were excluded from the earlier analysis of 587 of the donors. In an earlier analysis of 587 of the donors, a V segment was called functional when productive rearrangements were above 56.7%, and segregating when the standard deviation between donors exceeded 5%. A statistical classification framework was built for diagnosing cytomegalovirus status from the catalog of TCR beta chain sequences. V and J gene assignment, in a later analysis, came from comparing TCR nucleotide sequences with IMGT/GENE-DB human TR gene sequences. Using the TCRdist pipeline, a later analysis assigned CDR3 sequences along with most-parsimonious VDJ recombination scenarios. In a later analysis, each TCR beta chain was defined by its CDR3 amino acid sequence together with its V-gene family, and reads lacking a unique V-gene family were excluded. A later analysis removed roughly 590 highly shared, low-generation-probability nucleotide sequences to deal with suspected cross-contamination and a sequencing artifact. A later analysis calculated a clonal expansion index for each public chain from normalized within-repertoire ranks of inferred template counts. In a later analysis, generation probabilities were computed with a VDJ recombination model fitted to out-of-frame rearrangements, and the resulting probabilities were checked against IGoR. Hypergeometric tests were used in a later analysis to score TCR-TCR, TCR-HLA and TCR-CMV co-occurrence, with a repertoire-size bias correction applied to the TCR pairs. To estimate false discovery rates, a later analysis permuted the HLA or CMV assignments 20 times. In a later analysis, co-occurring TCRs were grouped using DBSCAN, and TCRdist sequence similarity was added for clustering within HLA-allele-positive subsets. Repertoires with fewer than 30,000 or more than 120,000 public chains, plus five repertoires with anomalous nucleotide sharing, were excluded from co-occurrence clustering. In its TCRdb copy, this immuneACCESS table keeps in-frame sequences only and misses some clones. Where compared with another copy, unresolved V genes explain less than half of these, and the others have no known cause. Clonal size and the V and J genes are those of that table, whereas D and trimming came from the DNA. This sample gives about 110,000 clones in total; 77% of them show up just once. The top ten hold 3.5% to 4.5% of the sample.

As concerns this clone: It has no known antigen specificity. No quality values exist for individual bases; no much larger clone is one base distant.

Here the chain combines TRBV6-4 and TRBJ2-3; 7 bases in between match TRBD2. The specimen was PBMCs. The receptor was isolated from a human donor in good health. The CDR3 here reads CASSDTSGTDTQYF. The DNA reads TGTGCCAGCAGTGACACTAGCGGCACAGATACGCAGTATTTT.